The sequence of this T cell receptor (beta chain) was determined in a study of cytomegalovirus exposure and HLA in healthy donors. Findings of the study overall: Reports described diagnosis of cytomegalovirus status by the classifier as highly specific and sensitive.

On this clone itself: Its antigen remains unknown.

The CDR3 spans 15 residues. J lost 5 bases, V lost 0 bases, and 4 bases had no gene match. Germline assignment: CDR1 SGHNT and CDR2 YYREEE (reference sequence). In the PCR, 60 Vbeta and 13 Jbeta primers were used. The table came from immunoSEQ multiplex PCR; TCRdb's copy has only in-frame clones and leaves some out. The sample yields around 140,000 clones, around two thirds seen once. The specimen was PBMCs. The clonotype comes from a woman aged 55-69 years in good health and CMV-seropositive. V usage is TRBV5-4 and J usage is TRBJ1-2, with 10 bases matching TRBD1. CDR3 in amino acids: CASSLGGQGKYGYTF. The DNA of the CDR3 is TGTGCCAGCAGCTTGGGGGGACAGGGGAAGTATGGCTACACCTTC.